This T cell receptor beta chain was captured in a study of PD-1 blockade in classical Hodgkin lymphoma. Whole-study results and caveats: By cycle point C4D1, TCR diversity had risen significantly in CD4+ cells (but not CD8+ cells). Reports indicated that newly diagnosed patients had lower baseline TCR diversity than healthy donors did.

Every patient was affected by relapse after autologous stem cell transplantation, while exposure to brentuximab vedotin was not uniform. With V trimmed by 3 bases and J by 6 bases, 7 bases remained unmatched. CDR1 and CDR2 (germline): KGHSH, LQKENI. This CDR3 comprises 15 residues. The table came from immunoSEQ multiplex PCR; TCRdb's copy has only in-frame clones and leaves some out. The table has 55,000 to 80,000 clones, just over 90% seen once. This clone came up a few times. As yet, its antigen is unknown. The source of this sequence is a human donor with classical Hodgkin lymphoma. This material consisted of peripheral blood mononuclear cells (PBMCs), taken at baseline. The chain employs TRBV18 and TRBJ1-5; TRBD1 matches 8 bases. CDR3 DNA: TGTGCCAGCTCACCCGACGGGACAGGTGTTCAGCCCCAGCATTTT. Translation gives CASSPDGTGVQPQHF.